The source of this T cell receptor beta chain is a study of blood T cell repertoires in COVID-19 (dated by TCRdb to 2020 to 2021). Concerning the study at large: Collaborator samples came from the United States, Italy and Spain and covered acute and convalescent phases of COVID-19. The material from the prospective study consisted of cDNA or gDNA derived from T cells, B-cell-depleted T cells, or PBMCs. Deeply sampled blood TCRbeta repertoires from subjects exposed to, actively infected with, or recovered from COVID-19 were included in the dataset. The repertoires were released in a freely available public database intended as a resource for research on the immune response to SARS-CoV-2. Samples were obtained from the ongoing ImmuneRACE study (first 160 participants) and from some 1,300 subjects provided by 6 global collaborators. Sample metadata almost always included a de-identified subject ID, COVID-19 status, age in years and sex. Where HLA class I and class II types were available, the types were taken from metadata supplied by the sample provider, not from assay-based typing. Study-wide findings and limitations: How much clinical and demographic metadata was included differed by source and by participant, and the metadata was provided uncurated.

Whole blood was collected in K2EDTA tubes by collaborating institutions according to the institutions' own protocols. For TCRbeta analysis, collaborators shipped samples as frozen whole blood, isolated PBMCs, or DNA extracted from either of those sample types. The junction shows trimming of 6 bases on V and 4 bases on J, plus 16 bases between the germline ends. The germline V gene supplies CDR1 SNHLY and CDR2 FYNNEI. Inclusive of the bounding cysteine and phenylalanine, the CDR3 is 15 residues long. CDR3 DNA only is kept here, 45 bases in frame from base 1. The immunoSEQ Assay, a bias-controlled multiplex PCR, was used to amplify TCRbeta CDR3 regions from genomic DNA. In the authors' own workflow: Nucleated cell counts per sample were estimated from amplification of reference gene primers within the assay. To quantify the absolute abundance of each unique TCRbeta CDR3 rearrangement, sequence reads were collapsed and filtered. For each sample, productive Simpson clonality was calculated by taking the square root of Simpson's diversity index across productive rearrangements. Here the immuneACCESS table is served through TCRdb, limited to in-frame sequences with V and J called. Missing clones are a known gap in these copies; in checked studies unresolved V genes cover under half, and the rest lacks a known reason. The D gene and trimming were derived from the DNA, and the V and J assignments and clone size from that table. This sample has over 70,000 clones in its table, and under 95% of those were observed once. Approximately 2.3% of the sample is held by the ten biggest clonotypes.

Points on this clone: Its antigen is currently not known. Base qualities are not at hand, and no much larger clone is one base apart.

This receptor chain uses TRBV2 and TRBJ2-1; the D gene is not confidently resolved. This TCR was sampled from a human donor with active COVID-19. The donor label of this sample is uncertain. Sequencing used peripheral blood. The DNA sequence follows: TGTGCCAGCAGAGGTGATAGCTCTACATACAATGAGCAGTTCTTC. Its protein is CASRGDSSTYNEQFF.